This T cell receptor (beta chain) originates from a study of shared clonotypes between healthy human individuals. This clone was seen once. V was shortened by 0 bases and J by 0 bases, with 14 bases between the two germline ends. The CDR3 contains 18 residues. Germline V gene sequence: CDR1 SGHDN, CDR2 FVKESK. Data came from immunoSEQ multiplex PCR; TCRdb stores just in-frame clones and leaves some out. This table holds some 550,000 clones, 95% to 98% found once. The sequencing sample was made of naive CD4+ T cells sorted from blood. The sample's subset: CD45RA+ positively selected. The rearrangement joins TRBV14 to TRBJ1-4; D is perhaps TRBD1 (6 bases). This TCR derives from a woman under 40 in good health. The CDR3 bases are TGTGCCAGCAGCCAAGATCGGGAGGACAGTTCAACTAATGAAAAACTGTTTTTT. It codes for CASSQDREDSSTNEKLFF.